A single sample is the source of the 15 T cell receptor beta chains below, sequenced in a study of blood T cells in healthy people across ages. Primers used in a second PCR of about 7 to 12 cycles were a sample-barcoded 5' primer and a J-beta primer mix. TCRdb re-called the 5' RACE reads through MiXCR, storing one row per CDR3 protein. Counted here are fewer than 600,000 distinct CDR3 sequences, roughly a quarter occurring once; the ten biggest clones make up approximately 3.7%. This sample also belongs to another study, concerning T cells of mothers and their children.

The sequencing input was blood. These receptors all come from a boy aged 2 to 10 in good health.

The V gene is TRBV5-5, the J gene TRBJ1-4, with D unresolved. The CDR3 contains 11 residues. The V end lost 3 bases, the J end lost 12 bases, and 9 bases lay between the germline ends. CDR1 and CDR2 (germline): SGHKS, YYEKEE (reference sequence). The CDR3 protein is CASSSSGQLFF. The CDR3 DNA is TGTGCCAGCAGCTCTTCCGGGCAACTGTTTTTT.

This clonotype was seen a handful of times. The chain joins TRBV12-3 or TRBV12-4 to TRBJ2-5; D may be TRBD1 (9 bases). The DNA matches TRBJ2-1 better at its end, which makes the J call doubtful. The CDR3 runs to 16 residues. CDR3 residues: CASSLNPGGTGNEQFF. CDR3 DNA sequence: TGTGCCAGCAGTTTGAATCCGGGGGGGACAGGGAATGAGCAGTTCTTC.

J is TRBJ2-4 and V is TRBV12-3 or TRBV12-4; TRBD1 matches 7 bases. After removal of 6 bases from V and 0 bases from J, the junction contained 8 bases not matched to a gene. The length of the CDR3 is 16 residues. The CDR3 sequence is CASSVGQELAKNIQYF. The CDR3 DNA is TGTGCCAGCAGCGTTGGACAGGAGCTAGCCAAAAACATTCAGTACTTC.

This clonotype was detected only a few times. This rearrangement joins TRBV12-3 or TRBV12-4 to TRBJ2-7; D may be TRBD1 (6 bases). This CDR3 has 17 amino acids. V dropped 1 base and J dropped 2 bases, with 18 bases sitting between them. CDR3 in amino acids: CASSLGPGERGAYEQYF. For the CDR3, the DNA is TGTGCCAGCAGTTTAGGGCCAGGGGAACGAGGGGCCTACGAGCAGTACTTC.

This clonotype showed up just a few times. The chain links TRBV20-1 to TRBJ1-4; 9 nucleotides agree with TRBD1. The CDR3 consists of 15 residues. After removal of 2 bases from V and 8 bases from J, the junction contained 9 bases not matched to a gene. Germline V gene sequence: CDR1 DFQATT, CDR2 SNEGSKA (reference sequence). CDR3 protein: CSARQPGTGREKLFF. CDR3 nucleotide sequence: TGCAGTGCTAGACAACCCGGGACAGGGCGAGAAAAACTGTTTTTT.

This chain connects TRBV4-1 to TRBJ1-6; TRBD1 agrees at 7 bases. The CDR3 has 15 amino acids. Germline assignment: CDR1 MGHRA and CDR2 YSYEKL. After removal of 0 bases from V and 10 bases from J, the junction contained 6 bases not matched to a gene. The CDR3 coding sequence is TGCGCCAGCAGCCAAGAAGGTGGCAGGGGGTCACCCCTCCACTTT. It translates to CASSQEGGRGSPLHF.

This clonotype came up a few times. The chain couples TRBV27 to TRBJ2-1; 7 nucleotides match TRBD2. The V gene's germline CDR1 is MNHEY and CDR2 SMNVEV (reference sequence). The CDR3 has 12 amino acids. The J segment lost 9 bases and the V segment lost 4 bases, leaving 3 bases of the junction unmatched. CDR3 in amino acids: CASSYGGFEQFF. For the CDR3, the DNA is TGTGCCAGCAGTTACGGGGGGTTTGAGCAGTTCTTC.

The chain uses TRBV4-1 and TRBJ2-3; 10 bases are a match to TRBD2. In germline, CDR1 is MGHRA, CDR2 YSYEKL. Unmatched junction bases numbered 9, after V lost 6 bases and J lost 3 bases. This CDR3 contains 16 residues. As DNA, the CDR3 is TGCGCCAGCAGTCCCTCGTTAGCGGGGGGAACAGATACGCAGTATTTT. Residues: CASSPSLAGGTDTQYF.

Only a few counts were recorded for this clonotype. V gene TRBV13 combines with J gene TRBJ2-1; D is possibly TRBD2 (6 bases). CDR3 length: 17 residues. V was trimmed by 1 base and J by 2 bases, leaving 15 bases between them. In germline, CDR1 is PRHDT, CDR2 FYEKMQ (reference sequence). The CDR3 coding sequence is TGTGCCAGCAGCTTAGAAAGTTTAGCGGACCCCTACAATGAGCAGTTCTTC. Its protein product is CASSLESLADPYNEQFF.

The rearrangement joins TRBV12-3 or TRBV12-4 to TRBJ1-5, with D unresolved. The ends were cut back, 4 bases at V and 1 base at J, with 11 bases in the middle. The CDR3 spans 15 residues. The CDR3 sequence is CASSSPVESNQPQHF. DNA of the CDR3: TGTGCCAGCAGTTCGCCCGTGGAGAGCAATCAGCCCCAGCATTTT.

The chain uses TRBV30 and TRBJ2-1, with 7 bases lining up with TRBD2. From germline, CDR1 is GTSNPN and CDR2 SVGIG (reference sequence). The J segment lost 2 bases and the V segment lost 3 bases, leaving 10 bases of the junction unmatched. This CDR3 spans 16 amino acids. The DNA of the CDR3 is TGTGCCTGGAGGATGGAACCGGGACTAACCTACAATGAGCAGTTCTTC. The encoded protein is CAWRMEPGLTYNEQFF. Filled out from reference TRBV30 and TRBJ2-1, the complete variable domain reads SQTIHQWPATLVQPVGSPLSLECTVEGTSNPNLYWYRQAAGRGLQLLFYSVGIGQISSEVPQNLSASRPQDRQFILSSKKLLLSDSGFYLCAWRMEPGLTYNEQFFGPGTRLTVL.

This clonotype was picked up a small number of times. V gene TRBV29-1 combines with J gene TRBJ2-5; D is perhaps TRBD2 (6 bases). The DNA end favors TRBJ2-7, so the J call may be wrong. In germline, CDR1 is SQVTM, CDR2 ANQGSEA. The CDR3 has 15 amino acids. The CDR3 bases are TGCAGCGTTGAAATATCGGCGGGATCTCCCTACGAGCAGTACTTC. Residues: CSVEISAGSPYEQYF.

The genes are TRBV18 and TRBJ2-3, with 7 bases identical to TRBD1. The germline CDR1 and CDR2 sequences are KGHSH and LQKENI. Losses at the gene ends were 2 bases for V and 3 bases for J; bases not matched to a gene: 8. CDR3 length equals 16 residues. The CDR3 region has the DNA TGTGCCAGCTCACCATCCCGCAGGGGGAAAACAGATACGCAGTATTTT. As protein: CASSPSRRGKTDTQYF. The full variable domain, its missing parts supplied by reference TRBV18 and TRBJ2-3, is NAGVMQNPRHLVRRRGQEARLRCSPMKGHSHVYWYRQLPEEGLKFMVYLQKENIIDESGMPKERFSAEFPKEGPSILRIQQVVRGDSAAYFCASSPSRRGKTDTQYFGPGTRLTVL.

This clonotype was seen a handful of times. The CDR3 sequence: CASSPWDGDTEAFF. The CDR3 DNA sequence: TGTGCCAGCAGTCCCTGGGACGGAGACACTGAAGCTTTCTTT. This chain links TRBV12-3 or TRBV12-4 with TRBJ1-1; TRBD1 might be the D (5 bases). The length of the CDR3 is 14 residues. V lost 5 bases, J lost 3 bases, and 13 bases lay in between.

For this clonotype: Given the absence of the conserved phenylalanine or tryptophan at the CDR3 end, a read error is likely. The chain carries TRBV20-1 and TRBJ1-1, with 7 bases matching TRBD1. This CDR3 region has 14 residues. CDR1 and CDR2 (germline): DFQATT, SNEGSKA (reference sequence). Trimming took 5 bases from V and 3 from J; bases not matched to a gene: 9. CDR3: CSARDSRYHTEAFL. The CDR3 DNA follows: TGCAGTGCTCGGGACAGCAGATACCACACTGAAGCTTTCCTT.